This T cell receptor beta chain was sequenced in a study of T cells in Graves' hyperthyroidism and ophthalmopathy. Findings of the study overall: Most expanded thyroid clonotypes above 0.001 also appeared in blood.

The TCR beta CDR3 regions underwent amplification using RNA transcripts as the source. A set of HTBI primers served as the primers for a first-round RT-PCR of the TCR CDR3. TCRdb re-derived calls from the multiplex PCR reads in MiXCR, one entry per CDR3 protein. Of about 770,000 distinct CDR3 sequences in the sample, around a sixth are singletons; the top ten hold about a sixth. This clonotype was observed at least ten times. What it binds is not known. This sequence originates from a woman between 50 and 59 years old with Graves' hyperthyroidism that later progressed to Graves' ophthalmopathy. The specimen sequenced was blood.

This CDR3 is CASSSATGSPFYGYTF. Here the CDR3 DNA reads TGTGCCAGCAGCTCAGCCACAGGGAGCCCTTTCTATGGCTACACCTTC. This chain links TRBV11-2 with TRBJ1-2, with D possibly matching TRBD1 (6 bases). The CDR3 runs to 16 residues. Germline V lookup: CDR1 SGHAT, CDR2 FQNNGV. V gave up 4 bases and J gave up 4 bases, with 19 bases separating them.